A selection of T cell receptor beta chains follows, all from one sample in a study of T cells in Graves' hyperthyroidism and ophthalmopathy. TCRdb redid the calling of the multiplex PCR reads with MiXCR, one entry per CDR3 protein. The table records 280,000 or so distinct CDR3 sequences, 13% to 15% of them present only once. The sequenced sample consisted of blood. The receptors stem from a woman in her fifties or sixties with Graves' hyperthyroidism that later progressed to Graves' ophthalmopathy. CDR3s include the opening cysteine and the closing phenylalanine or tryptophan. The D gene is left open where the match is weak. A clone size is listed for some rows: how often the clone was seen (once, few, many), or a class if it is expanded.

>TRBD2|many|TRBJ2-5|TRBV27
TGTGCCAGCAGTGGCCGGACTAGCGGGAGGGGAGAGACCCAGTACTTC
CASSGRTSGRGETQYF
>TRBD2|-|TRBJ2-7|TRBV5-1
TGCGCCAGCAGCGCCCCTAGCGGGGCCTACGAGCAGTACTTC
CASSAPSGAYEQYF
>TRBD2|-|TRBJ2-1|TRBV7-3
TGTGCCAGCAGCTCCCGGCTGGTTGCGGGAGGGCCCAACAATGAGCAGTTCTTC
CASSSRLVAGGPNNEQFF
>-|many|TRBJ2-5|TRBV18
TGTGCCAGCTCACCCCCCGAGGGGGTTCAAGAGACCCAGTACTTC
CASSPPEGVQETQYF
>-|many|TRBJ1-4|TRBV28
TGTGCCAGCAACGGACCACGGGGTGAAAAACTGTTTTTT
CASNGPRGEKLFF
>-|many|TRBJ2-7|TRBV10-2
TGCGCCAGCAGTGAGTCCCTGGACAAGCAGTACTTC
CASSESLDKQYF
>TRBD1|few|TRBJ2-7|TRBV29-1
TGCAGCGTGGGGACAGGGAGCTACGAGCAGTACTTC
CSVGTGSYEQYF
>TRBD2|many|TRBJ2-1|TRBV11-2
TGTGCCAGCAGCTTAAGATCTAGCGGGGGCTACAATGAGCAGTTCTTC
CASSLRSSGGYNEQFF
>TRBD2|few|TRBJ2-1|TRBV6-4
TGTGCCAGCAGTGCAATAGCGGGACTCAATGAGCAGTTCTTC
CASSAIAGLNEQFF
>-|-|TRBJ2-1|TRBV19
TGTGCCAGTAGTATAAGCAGGTACCCTTACAATGAGCAGTTCTTC
CASSISRYPYNEQFF
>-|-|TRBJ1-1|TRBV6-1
TGTGCCAGCAGCCCCTGGGGGGGCTTTACTGAAGCTTTCTTT
CASSPWGGFTEAFF
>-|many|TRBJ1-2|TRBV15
TGTGCCACCAGCAGAGATTTAGGGGGGGTTTTACATGGCTACACCTTC
CATSRDLGGVLHGYTF
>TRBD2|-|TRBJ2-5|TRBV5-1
TGCGCCAGCAGCCTAAACGCGGGGGAAAGGGCCCAGTACTTC
CASSLNAGERAQYF